These 23 T cell receptor beta chains were all obtained from the same sample, sequenced in a study of blood T cell repertoires in COVID-19. Using immunoSEQ multiplex PCR, the repertoire was profiled, and TCRdb retains in-frame clones only, with some absent. The sample yields about 300,000 clones, 83% seen once. Input material: peripheral blood. The receptor source for this set is a woman between 45 and 60 years old who had recovered from COVID-19.

The chain is built from TRBV5-4 and TRBJ1-1, with 9 bases that match TRBD1. V was pared by 4 bases and J by 3 bases, with 4 bases of the junction left unmatched. Germline V gives CDR1 SGHNT, CDR2 YYREEE (reference sequence). There are 14 residues in the CDR3. The CDR3 sequence is CASSQDRGDTEAFF. In nucleotides, the CDR3 is TGTGCCAGCAGCCAGGACAGGGGCGACACTGAAGCTTTCTTT.

The chain combines TRBV3-1 (or the pseudogene TRBV3-2) with TRBJ2-1; 7 nucleotides line up with TRBD2. The J segment lost 1 base and the V segment lost 10 bases, leaving 4 bases of the junction unmatched. CDR1 and CDR2 (germline): LGHDT, YNNKEL (reference sequence). The CDR3 totals 13 residues. DNA of the CDR3: TGTGCCACGGGGCGGGGGTCCTACAATGAGCAGTTCTTC. Translated, it gives CATGRGSYNEQFF.

The rearrangement links TRBV5-8 to TRBJ2-5; 9 bases line up with TRBD1. The CDR3 contains 13 residues. Trimming cost V 4 bases and J 5 bases; bases outside gene matches: 3. CDR1 SGHTS and CDR2 YDEGEE come from the germline V gene. Here the CDR3 reads CASSQQGAETQYF. CDR3 bases: TGTGCCAGCAGCCAACAGGGGGCCGAGACCCAGTACTTC.

The chain has TRBV19 and TRBJ1-5; D possibly corresponds to TRBD1 (6 bases). V gave up 5 bases and J gave up 0 bases, with 14 bases separating them. Germline V gene lookup returns CDR1 LNHDA and CDR2 SQIVND (reference sequence). The CDR3 is 16 amino acids. The CDR3 DNA follows: TGTGCCAGTAGTTCCTGGACAGATTATAGCAATCAGCCCCAGCATTTT. Its translation is CASSSWTDYSNQPQHF.

The rearrangement joins TRBV7-3 to TRBJ1-2; 7 positions agree with TRBD1. The V gene's germline CDR1 is SGHTA and CDR2 FQGTGA. The CDR3 has 15 amino acids. The junction had 10 bases not matched to a gene; V was cut back by 6 bases and J by 3 bases. CDR3 protein: CASSITGVGDYGYTF. The CDR3 DNA sequence: TGTGCCAGCAGTATCACAGGGGTAGGGGACTATGGCTACACCTTC.

The genes are TRBV12-3 or TRBV12-4 and TRBJ2-7; D perhaps matches TRBD2 (6 bases). CDR3 length: 13 amino acids. Trimming pared 7 bases from V and 6 bases from J, leaving 16 bases between. The CDR3 reads CASTLMAGGEQYF. CDR3 nucleotide sequence: TGTGCCAGCACCCTTATGGCCGGGGGCGAGCAGTACTTC.

The chain uses TRBV29-1 and TRBJ2-5; the match to TRBD1 covers 7 bases. The CDR3 is made up of 12 amino acids. The V gene end was trimmed by 5 bases and the J gene end by 4 bases; junction bases not matched to a gene: 4. Germline CDR1 is SQVTM and CDR2 is ANQGSEA. The CDR3 is CSVTGTAETQYF. The DNA for the CDR3 is TGCAGCGTTACCGGGACAGCAGAGACCCAGTACTTC. The full variable domain, its missing parts supplied by reference TRBV29-1 and TRBJ2-5, is SAVISQKPSRDICQRGTSLTIQCQVDSQVTMMFWYRQQPGQSLTLIATANQGSEATYESGFVIDKFPISRPNLTFSTLTVSNMSPEDSSIYLCSVTGTAETQYFGPGTRLLVL.

V and J are TRBV29-1 and TRBJ1-5; possibly TRBD1 for D (6 bases). Deletions cut 6 bases from V and 3 bases from J, with 12 bases between. Germline V gene data show CDR1 as SQVTM and CDR2 as ANQGSEA. The CDR3 extends over 13 amino acids. As DNA, the CDR3 is TGCAGCGTGGCCGCAGGGGTCAATCAGCCCCAGCATTTT. Its translation is CSVAAGVNQPQHF.

This chain connects TRBV6-1 to TRBJ2-2, with 11 bases fitting TRBD2. This CDR3 is built from 17 residues. The V gene end was trimmed by 0 bases and the J gene end by 5 bases; junction bases not matched to a gene: 5. From germline, CDR1 is MNHNS and CDR2 SASEGT. The CDR3: CASSEAPGLAETGELFF. The CDR3 nucleotides are TGTGCCAGCAGTGAAGCCCCGGGACTAGCGGAAACCGGGGAGCTGTTTTTT.

The V gene is TRBV27, the J gene TRBJ2-7, with 11 bases aligning to TRBD2. Trimming took 5 bases from V and 3 from J; bases not matched to a gene: 3. The CDR3 consists of 14 residues. The V gene's germline CDR1 is MNHEY and CDR2 SMNVEV (reference sequence). CDR3 region: CASSVGTSGYEQYF. CDR3 in DNA: TGTGCCAGCAGTGTCGGGACTAGCGGCTACGAGCAGTACTTC.

J is TRBJ2-7 and V is TRBV4-3; tentatively, D is TRBD2 (5 bases). This CDR3 is 16 amino acids long. Trimming cost V 2 bases and J 4 bases, with 18 bases left between them. CDR1 and CDR2 (germline): LGHNA, YSLEER. In nucleotides, the CDR3 is TGCGCCAGCAGCCAAAGTAGCGTAGGGAGTGGGTACGAGCAGTACTTC. Translation gives CASSQSSVGSGYEQYF.

This sequence joins TRBV7-6 and TRBJ1-3, with 7 bases aligning to TRBD1. Germline trimming cut 0 bases from V and 4 bases from J; bases unmatched to any gene: 3. Germline V CDR1 and CDR2: SGHVS, FNYEAQ. The length of the CDR3 is 15 residues. The CDR3 coding sequence is TGTGCCAGCAGCTTAGCGACAGGGACAGGAAACACCATATATTTT. It is translated as CASSLATGTGNTIYF.

The V and J genes are TRBV5-5 and TRBJ2-3; D possibly corresponds to TRBD1 (5 bases). Germline CDR1 and CDR2: SGHKS and YYEKEE (reference sequence). The CDR3 is made up of 15 amino acids. The germline V and J ends were trimmed by 6 bases and 5 bases, with 19 bases remaining between them. Written as DNA, the CDR3 is TGTGCCAGCACCGGATGGGCCAGGGTCATAGATACGCAGTATTTT. The encoded protein is CASTGWARVIDTQYF.

This sequence joins TRBV10-3 and TRBJ2-7; 13 bases are a match to TRBD2. Germline V lookup: CDR1 ENHRY, CDR2 SYGVKD. The trim removed 5 bases at V and 0 bases at J, leaving 13 bases unmatched. CDR3 length: 19 residues. CDR3 loop: CAISPHPGTSGKSSYEQYF. The CDR3 nucleotides are TGTGCCATCAGTCCACATCCCGGGACTAGCGGGAAGAGCTCCTACGAGCAGTACTTC.

The J gene is TRBJ2-7, the V gene TRBV5-8; D is perhaps TRBD1 (7 bases). The CDR3 extends over 14 amino acids. CDR1 SGHTS and CDR2 YDEGEE come from the germline V gene. The CDR3: CATSGGITLYEQYF. CDR3 nucleotide sequence: TGTGCAACATCAGGGGGGATCACCCTCTACGAGCAGTACTTC.

This clone showed up just a few times. The same CDR3 can be traced to other DNA sequences in this sample. This chain joins TRBV9 and TRBJ2-7; TRBD2 matches 10 bases. Trimming took 5 bases from V and 0 from J; bases not matched to a gene: 2. The germline gives CDR1 SGDLS, CDR2 YYNGEE. The CDR3 contains 14 residues. The CDR3 is CASSPSGSSYEQYF. CDR3 coding DNA: TGTGCCAGCAGTCCTAGCGGGAGCTCCTACGAGCAGTACTTC.

V is TRBV24-1 and J is TRBJ1-5; the match to TRBD1 covers 7 bases. The V and J ends lost 4 bases and 3 bases, in that order; junction bases with no gene match: 2. Germline V gene sequence: CDR1 KGHDR, CDR2 SFDVKD. CDR3 length equals 14 residues. The CDR3 DNA reads TGTGCCACCAGTGAGACAGGGACCAATCAGCCCCAGCATTTT. Its translation: CATSETGTNQPQHF.

The V gene is TRBV5-5, the J gene TRBJ2-7; the match to TRBD2 covers 14 bases. CDR3 length equals 19 residues. V lost 2 bases, J lost 2 bases, and 12 bases stayed unmatched. Germline lookup yields CDR1 SGHKS and CDR2 YYEKEE (reference sequence). For the CDR3, the DNA is TGTGCCAGCAGCTTAAACAGGGGACTAGCGGGAGTCGTGACCTACGAGCAGTACTTC. Protein: CASSLNRGLAGVVTYEQYF.

The genes are TRBV4-3 and TRBJ2-3; possibly TRBD1 for D (6 bases). Germline values: CDR1 LGHNA, CDR2 YSLEER. V lost 1 base and J lost 0, with 8 bases in between. The length of the CDR3 is 15 residues. The CDR3 region has the DNA TGCGCCAGCAGCCAAGGACAGGATAGCACAGATACGCAGTATTTT. The encoded protein is CASSQGQDSTDTQYF.

The chain carries TRBV13 and TRBJ1-1; no reliable D call. Germline CDR1 reads PRHDT; CDR2 reads FYEKMQ (reference sequence). CDR3 length: 13 residues. Trimming left V 2 bases short and J 2 bases short, with 6 bases between. This CDR3 is CASSLRVNTEAFF. The CDR3 region has the DNA TGTGCCAGCAGCTTACGGGTAAACACTGAAGCTTTCTTT.

This chain uses TRBV6-5 with TRBJ2-7; 8 bases are a match to TRBD1. The CDR3 spans 14 residues. The trim removed 4 bases at V and 0 bases at J, leaving 2 bases unmatched. Germline CDR1 reads MNHEY; CDR2 reads SVGAGI. The CDR3 DNA reads as TGTGCCAGCAGTTTGGACAGGGCCTCCTACGAGCAGTACTTC. It specifies CASSLDRASYEQYF.

The chain joins TRBV5-1 to TRBJ2-1; 14 nucleotides line up with TRBD2. V gave up 4 bases and J gave up 7 bases; unmatched junction bases: 10. Germline CDR1 SGHRS, CDR2 YFSETQ. The CDR3 covers 17 residues. CDR3: CASSGTSGRPARNEQFF. The CDR3 bases are TGCGCCAGCAGCGGGACTAGCGGGAGACCCGCTAGGAATGAGCAGTTCTTC.

This clone has at least ten counts. V is TRBV6-6 and J is TRBJ2-2; TRBD1 matches at 8 bases. Germline lookup yields CDR1 MNHNY and CDR2 SVGAGI (reference sequence). The CDR3 extends over 14 amino acids. With 6 bases clipped from V and 5 bases from J, the junction kept 5 bases outside the gene matches. Here the CDR3 reads CASSPRTGTGELFF. The CDR3, as DNA: TGTGCCAGCAGCCCCAGGACAGGGACCGGGGAGCTGTTTTTT.